This T cell receptor beta chain was profiled in a study of tumor-infiltrating lymphocytes in primary liver carcinoma. A constant-region primer served to make TCR beta cDNA from around 540 ng total RNA. Slightly modified ARM-PCR served as the procedure for the TCR beta libraries. These libraries came from three rounds of nested multiplex PCR. Two initial PCR rounds of about 10 cycles each paired TRBV1-TRBV30 forward primers with a C-beta reverse primer. TCRdb ran MiXCR on the multiplex PCR reads and lists one entry per CDR3 protein. The sample includes around 330,000 distinct CDR3 sequences, about 50% of them seen just once. This clonotype was picked up one time. Unsorted whole blood supplied the RNA, and germline DNA was extracted too. The CDR3 is made up of 15 amino acids. Trimming removed 3 bases at V and 12 bases at J, with 18 bases between. Germline V gene data show CDR1 as MGHRA and CDR2 as YSYEKL.

The specimen sequenced was peripheral blood. This chain links TRBV4-1 with TRBJ1-6, with D uncertain. This clonotype was sampled from a woman aged 25 to 39 with primary liver carcinoma and hepatitis B virus infection. CDR3 DNA: TGCGCCAGCAGCCAGGGTTGGAGTGGCGGTTTACCCCTCCACTTT. It codes for CASSQGWSGGLPLHF.